What follows are 12 T cell receptor beta chains derived from one specimen sequenced in a study of CD8 T cells in Susac syndrome (dated by TCRdb to between 2018 and 2021). Library generation was performed with the immunoSEQ multiplex PCR assay. RNA was extracted using the RNeasy kit, and roughly 0.45 to 1 ug of the RNA was reverse transcribed with random hexamers. The public reads were reanalyzed by TCRdb: fastp trimming at Q25, MiXCR alignment, in-frame beta chains only. Duplicate CDR3 protein sequences are folded into a single record with the most common DNA and genes. The sample profile shows approximately 180,000 distinct CDR3 sequences; over 85% of them were found once. The ten largest clones capture around 0.09% of the sample. Sequenced: CD4+ T cells from PBMCs. These receptors came from a human donor with multiple sclerosis.

The chain employs TRBV7-2 and TRBJ2-7; tentative D call: TRBD2 (5 bases). Trimming shortened V by 6 bases and J by 4 bases, and 13 bases separated the two germline ends. This CDR3 contains 13 residues. The germline CDR1 and CDR2 sequences are SGHTA and FQGNSA. Written as DNA, the CDR3 is TGTGCCAGCAGGCCCGGTCGGGGTTACGAGCAGTACTTC. Translated, it gives CASRPGRGYEQYF.

This clonotype was found once. This chain links TRBV7-8 with TRBJ2-3, with 10 bases identical to TRBD2. The germline V gene has CDR1 SGHVS and CDR2 FQNEAQ. This CDR3 spans 18 amino acids. The V gene end was trimmed by 5 bases and the J gene end by 3 bases; junction bases not matched to a gene: 14. DNA for the CDR3: TGTGCCAGCAGCCCCTACCCGACTAGCGGGCCAATGACAGATACGCAGTATTTT. Translating it yields CASSPYPTSGPMTDTQYF.

The chain employs TRBV2 and TRBJ2-5; 14 bases are shared with TRBD2. The CDR3 covers 18 residues. The J segment lost 5 bases and the V segment lost 0 bases, leaving 8 bases of the junction unmatched. Looked up from germline, CDR1 is SNHLY and CDR2 is FYNNEI. The CDR3 loop reads CASSEAQGLAGVWETQYF. CDR3 in DNA: TGTGCCAGCAGTGAAGCGCAGGGACTAGCGGGAGTTTGGGAGACCCAGTACTTC.

The chain's CDR3 is CASSREPITNTGELFF. As DNA, the CDR3 is TGCGCCAGCAGCCGGGAGCCGATAACGAACACCGGGGAGCTGTTTTTT. This chain links TRBV4-1 with TRBJ2-2; D possibly corresponds to TRBD2 (5 bases). The V gene's germline CDR1 is MGHRA and CDR2 YSYEKL. V was cut by 4 bases and J by 0 bases, with 12 bases left in between. CDR3 size: 16 residues.

The J gene is TRBJ2-5, the V gene TRBV20-1; 10 nucleotides align to TRBD2. Trimming removed 3 bases from V and 0 bases from J; junction bases left unmatched: 1. Looked up from germline, CDR1 is DFQATT and CDR2 is SNEGSKA (reference sequence). The CDR3 spans 14 residues. CDR3 DNA sequence: TGCAGTGCTAGGGGACTAGCGCACCAAGAGACCCAGTACTTC. This encodes CSARGLAHQETQYF.

The chain employs TRBV6-5 and TRBJ1-5, with TRBD1 as a possible D gene (6 bases). CDR3 size: 13 residues. Deletions cut 5 bases from V and 7 bases from J, with 12 bases between. Germline-derived CDR1 and CDR2 are MNHEY and SVGAGI. Written as DNA, the CDR3 is TGTGCCAGCAGTGCCAGGGGACGGCAGCCCCAGCATTTT. Amino acids: CASSARGRQPQHF.

The chain is built from TRBV6-2 or TRBV6-3 and TRBJ2-7; TRBD2 might be the D (6 bases). CDR3 size: 13 residues. The ends were cut back, 5 bases at V and 3 bases at J, with 11 bases in the middle. Per germline, CDR1 MNHEY and CDR2 SVGEGT. CDR3 sequence: CASSRTTSYEQYF. CDR3 bases: TGTGCCAGCAGTCGGACGACTAGCTACGAGCAGTACTTC.

V gene TRBV18 combines with J gene TRBJ2-5; weak D call: TRBD2 (6 bases). The CDR3 is 15 residues long. Per the germline V gene, CDR1 is KGHSH and CDR2 is LQKENI. Trimming took off 0 bases at V and 5 bases at J, with 13 bases between the two ends. CDR3 DNA sequence: TGTGCCAGCTCACCACCGGGAAGGGGAGGTGAGACCCAGTACTTC. Protein sequence: CASSPPGRGGETQYF.

In its sample, this clonotype was seen once. V usage is TRBV21-1 and J usage is TRBJ2-7; TRBD1, the table's D call, was not compared with the DNA. TRBV21-1 is deemed a pseudogene. The CDR3 covers 15 residues. CDR3 protein: CASSKPGTVHYEQYF. The CDR3 DNA reads TGTGCCAGCAGCAAACCAGGGACGGTCCACTACGAGCAGTACTTC.

The rearrangement links TRBV4-3 to TRBJ1-4; no clear D. The V end lost 1 base, the J end lost 7 bases, and 16 bases lay between the germline ends. CDR3 size: 16 residues. Germline V gene sequence: CDR1 LGHNA, CDR2 YSLEER. This chain's CDR3 is CASSQVRGLNSEKLFF. CDR3 sequence (DNA): TGCGCCAGCAGCCAAGTCCGAGGACTGAACTCTGAAAAACTGTTTTTT.

The chain uses TRBV7-2 and TRBJ2-5; the D is unclear. Germline loops: CDR1 SGHTA, CDR2 FQGNSA. With 5 bases removed from V and 5 bases from J, the gap between germline ends came to 15 bases. The CDR3 is 14 amino acids. The CDR3: CASSPKAWLETQYF. For the CDR3, the DNA is TGTGCCAGCAGCCCCAAGGCCTGGTTGGAGACCCAGTACTTC.

The chain employs TRBV2 and TRBJ2-4, with no clear D. V lost 8 bases, J lost 5 bases, and 7 bases lay in between. The CDR3 runs to 11 residues. The V gene's germline CDR1 is SNHLY and CDR2 FYNNEI. This CDR3 is CASSPENIQYF. As DNA, the CDR3 is TGTGCCAGCTCCCCGGAAAACATTCAGTACTTC.